This entry is about one TCR beta chain. This sample was taken from a study of blood T cell repertoires in COVID-19. Study-level information: Samples of COVID-19 (acute and convalescent) were obtained from the United States, Italy and Spain.

Seattle patients were enrolled during active infection and followed longitudinally. Authors' analysis steps: Amplified reference gene primers provided the basis for estimating nucleated cell counts. Here immunoSEQ multiplex PCR was the method, and the copy in TCRdb shows in-frame clones only, minus some. V and J calls and clone size are as listed in that table; D and trimming were resolved from the DNA. This table has 250,000 or so clones, 80% to 90% appearing once. The sequencing sample was made of peripheral blood. The sequence derives from a man aged 25-40 years with COVID-19, enrolled during active disease.

CDR3 sequence (DNA): TGTGCCAGCAGCTTACTTCCGACACCGAACACTGAAGCTTTCTTT. Its translation: CASSLLPTPNTEAFF. The rearrangement joins TRBV5-8 to TRBJ1-1; unclear D gene. The germline V and J ends were trimmed by 2 bases and 1 base, with 12 bases remaining between them. The germline gives CDR1 SGHTS, CDR2 YDEGEE. The CDR3 totals 15 residues.